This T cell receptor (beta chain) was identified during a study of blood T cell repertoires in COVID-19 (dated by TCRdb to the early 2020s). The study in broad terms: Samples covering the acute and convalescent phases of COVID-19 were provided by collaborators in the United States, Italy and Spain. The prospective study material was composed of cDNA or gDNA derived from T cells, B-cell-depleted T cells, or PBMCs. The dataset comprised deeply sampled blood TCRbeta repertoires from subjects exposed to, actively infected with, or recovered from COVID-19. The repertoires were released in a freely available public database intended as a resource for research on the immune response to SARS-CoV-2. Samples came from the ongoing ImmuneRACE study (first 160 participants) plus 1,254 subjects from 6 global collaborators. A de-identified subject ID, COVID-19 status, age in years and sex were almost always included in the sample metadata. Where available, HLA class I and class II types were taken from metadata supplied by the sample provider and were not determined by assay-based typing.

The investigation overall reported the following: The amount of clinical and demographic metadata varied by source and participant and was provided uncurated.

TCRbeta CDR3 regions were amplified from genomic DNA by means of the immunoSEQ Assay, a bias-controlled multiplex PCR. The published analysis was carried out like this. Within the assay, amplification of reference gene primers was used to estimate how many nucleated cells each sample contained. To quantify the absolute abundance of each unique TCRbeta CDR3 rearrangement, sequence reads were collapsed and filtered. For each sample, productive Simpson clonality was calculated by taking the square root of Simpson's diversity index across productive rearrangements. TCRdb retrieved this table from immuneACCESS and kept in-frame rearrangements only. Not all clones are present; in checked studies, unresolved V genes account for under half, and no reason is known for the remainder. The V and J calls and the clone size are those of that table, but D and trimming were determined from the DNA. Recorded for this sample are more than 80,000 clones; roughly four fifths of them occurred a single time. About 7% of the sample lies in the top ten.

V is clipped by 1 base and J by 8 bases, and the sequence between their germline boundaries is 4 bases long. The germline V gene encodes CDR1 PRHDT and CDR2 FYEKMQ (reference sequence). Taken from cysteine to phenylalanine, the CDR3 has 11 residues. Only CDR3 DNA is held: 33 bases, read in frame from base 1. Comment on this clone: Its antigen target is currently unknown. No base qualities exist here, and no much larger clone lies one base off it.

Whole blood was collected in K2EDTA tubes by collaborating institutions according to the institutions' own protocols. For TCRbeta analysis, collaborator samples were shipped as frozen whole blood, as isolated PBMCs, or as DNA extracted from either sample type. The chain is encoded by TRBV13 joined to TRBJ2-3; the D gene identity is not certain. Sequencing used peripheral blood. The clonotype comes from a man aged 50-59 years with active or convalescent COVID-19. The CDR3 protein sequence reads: CASSLAGTQYF. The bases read TGTGCCAGCAGCTTAGCAGGTACGCAGTATTTT.